These 25 T cell receptor beta chains were all obtained from the same sample, sequenced in a study of shared clonotypes between healthy human individuals. Profiled with immunoSEQ multiplex PCR; TCRdb holds only in-frame clones, not every one. The repertoire has 2 million to 2.5 million clones, about 94% of them found once; the top ten carry around 0.13%. Sequenced material: naive CD4+ T cells sorted from blood. Subset meaning: CD45RA+ positively selected. The receptors shown here come from a man between 18 and 29 years old in good health.

The chain links TRBV28 to TRBJ2-1; 12 nucleotides align to TRBD2. Germline V gene lookup returns CDR1 MDHEN and CDR2 SYDVKM. V shed 6 bases and J 5 bases; nucleotides not matched to a gene: 5. CDR3 length equals 15 residues. The CDR3 loop reads CASSKLAGGNNEQFF. The CDR3 DNA follows: TGTGCCAGCAGCAAACTAGCGGGGGGCAACAATGAGCAGTTCTTC.

The chain is built from TRBV6-5 and TRBJ2-2, with D tentatively TRBD1 (5 bases). The germline V and J ends were trimmed by 4 bases and 0 bases, with 12 bases remaining between them. The CDR3 contains 16 residues. In germline, CDR1 is MNHEY, CDR2 SVGAGI. The chain's CDR3 is CASSSQTVANTGELFF. CDR3 DNA: TGTGCCAGCAGTTCGCAGACAGTTGCGAACACCGGGGAGCTGTTTTTT.

The V gene is TRBV29-1, the J gene TRBJ1-2; no clear D gene. This CDR3 contains 13 residues. From germline, CDR1 is SQVTM and CDR2 ANQGSEA. Trimming removed 3 bases at V and 2 bases at J, with 10 bases between. The CDR3 reads CSVERNLNYGYTF. The CDR3 DNA is TGCAGCGTTGAGAGGAACTTGAACTATGGCTACACCTTC.

V and J are TRBV10-3 and TRBJ1-4, with 7 bases fitting TRBD1. There are 14 residues in the CDR3. Germline loops: CDR1 ENHRY, CDR2 SYGVKD. The J segment lost 8 bases and the V segment lost 4 bases, leaving 7 bases of the junction unmatched. The CDR3 reads CAISGNTGEEKLFF. CDR3 nucleotide sequence: TGTGCCATCAGTGGTAATACAGGGGAAGAAAAACTGTTTTTT.

This chain joins TRBV7-8 and TRBJ2-7; weak D call: TRBD1 (5 bases). V was shortened by 5 bases and J by 3 bases, with 17 bases between the two germline ends. Germline V lookup: CDR1 SGHVS, CDR2 FQNEAQ. The CDR3 is made up of 15 amino acids. The CDR3: CASSPLYGHYYEQYF. CDR3 DNA sequence: TGTGCCAGCAGCCCCCTGTATGGACATTACTACGAGCAGTACTTC.

This clone has a single count. This sample includes further DNA sequences coding for the same CDR3. The chain carries TRBV10-3 and TRBJ2-2; tentatively, D is TRBD1 (5 bases). The V gene lost 0 bases and the J gene lost 6 bases, with 11 bases spanning the gap. The CDR3 loop spans 15 amino acids. Germline CDR1 and CDR2: ENHRY and SYGVKD. In DNA form, the CDR3 reads TGTGCCATCAGTGAGTCAAGGCAGGGTGCCGGGGAGCTGTTTTTT. Protein: CAISESRQGAGELFF.

Points on this clone: One end of the junction varies from germline; a read error may be responsible. The genes are TRBV7-7 and TRBJ2-2, with TRBD2 as a possible D gene (6 bases). The germline gives CDR1 SSHAT, CDR2 FNYEAQ (reference sequence). This CDR3 comprises 18 residues. The CDR3 loop is CASSLAVSAGPNTGELFF. The CDR3 DNA follows: TGTGCTAGCAGCTTAGCGGTTAGCGCGGGCCCGAACACCGGGGAGCTGTTTTTT.

The chain carries TRBV9 and TRBJ1-2; D not certain. Germline V lookup: CDR1 SGDLS, CDR2 YYNGEE. V lost 3 bases and J lost 8, with 11 bases in between. The CDR3 is made up of 12 amino acids. The CDR3 loop is CASSGTRWGYTF. In DNA form, the CDR3 reads TGTGCCAGCAGCGGGACGAGGTGGGGCTACACCTTC. Drawing the rest from reference TRBV9 and TRBJ1-2, the complete variable domain is DSGVTQTPKHLITATGQRVTLRCSPRSGDLSVYWYQQSLDQGLQFLIQYYNGEERAKGNILERFSAQQFPDLHSELNLSSLELGDSALYFCASSGTRWGYTFGSGTRLTVV.

The chain carries TRBV30 and TRBJ2-2; D uncertain. CDR3 length: 12 residues. Germline V gene sequence: CDR1 GTSNPN, CDR2 SVGIG (reference sequence). The germline V and J ends were trimmed by 3 bases and 7 bases, with 9 bases remaining between them. The CDR3 region is CAWRARYGELFF. In DNA, the CDR3 is TGTGCCTGGAGGGCCCGCTACGGGGAGCTGTTTTTT.

The chain couples TRBV10-2 to TRBJ2-3; 7 nucleotides line up with TRBD2. The CDR3 length is 17 residues. Trimming removed 3 bases from V and 0 bases from J; junction bases left unmatched: 9. Per the germline V gene, CDR1 is WSHSY and CDR2 is SAAADI. CDR3 in DNA: TGCGCCAGCAGTGATCCCAGCGGGAAGGGGAGCACAGATACGCAGTATTTT. This gives the protein CASSDPSGKGSTDTQYF.

This chain connects TRBV5-4 to TRBJ1-2; no firm D call. The CDR3 has 13 amino acids. Germline CDR1 SGHNT, CDR2 YYREEE (reference sequence). Trimming took 3 bases from V and 5 from J, leaving 11 bases between them. CDR3 sequence (DNA): TGTGCCAGCAGCTCCAGTGTTGGGTATGGCTACACCTTC. It is translated as CASSSSVGYGYTF.

The chain couples TRBV27 to TRBJ2-5; D unresolved. Germline V gene data show CDR1 as MNHEY and CDR2 as SMNVEV (reference sequence). With 2 bases removed from V and 5 bases from J, the gap between germline ends came to 15 bases. CDR3 length equals 15 residues. The CDR3 protein is CASSLSWLVGETQYF. The CDR3, as DNA: TGTGCCAGCAGTTTAAGTTGGCTAGTAGGCGAGACCCAGTACTTC.

This sequence joins TRBV6-1 and TRBJ2-5; D is perhaps TRBD2 (6 bases). Germline V lookup: CDR1 MNHNS, CDR2 SASEGT. V lost 4 bases, J lost 2 bases, and 14 bases lay in between. The CDR3 has 15 amino acids. CDR3 amino acids: CASSVASAIQETQYF. CDR3 nucleotide sequence: TGTGCCAGCAGTGTTGCTAGCGCGATACAAGAGACCCAGTACTTC.

The chain is built from TRBV2 and TRBJ1-2; D remains ambiguous. With 6 bases removed from V and 3 bases from J, the gap between germline ends came to 17 bases. The CDR3 extends over 15 amino acids. Germline V gene sequence: CDR1 SNHLY, CDR2 FYNNEI. The CDR3 protein is CASSPPTTADYGYTF. The CDR3 bases are TGTGCCAGCAGCCCCCCGACCACAGCGGACTATGGCTACACCTTC.

The genes are TRBV11-3 and TRBJ2-1; the match to TRBD2 covers 7 bases. Germline V lookup: CDR1 SGHNT, CDR2 YENEEA. J was trimmed by 9 bases and V by 1 base; bases with no gene match: 12. The CDR3 consists of 16 residues. This chain's CDR3 is CASSLGLSGKISEQFF. CDR3 nucleotides: TGTGCCAGCAGCTTAGGTCTAAGCGGGAAAATTTCTGAGCAGTTCTTC.

Note on this clone: Other DNA sequences in the same sample also yield this CDR3. This chain joins TRBV7-6 and TRBJ2-1; 11 positions agree with TRBD2. The CDR3 sequence is 15 residues long. V dropped 4 bases and J dropped 5; count of bases not matched to a gene: 4. Germline V gives CDR1 SGHVS, CDR2 FNYEAQ. CDR3: CASSSLAGGNNEQFF. CDR3 nucleotides: TGTGCCAGCAGCTCCCTAGCGGGAGGAAACAATGAGCAGTTCTTC.

The chain is built from TRBV5-4 and TRBJ1-4; 9 bases map to TRBD1. Germline CDR1 SGHNT, CDR2 YYREEE (reference sequence). The CDR3 totals 14 residues. J was trimmed by 6 bases and V by 2 bases; bases with no gene match: 2. DNA of the CDR3: TGTGCCAGCAGCTTACAGGGGGCCGATGAAAAACTGTTTTTT. Translated, it gives CASSLQGADEKLFF.

The J gene is TRBJ2-7, the V gene TRBV2; unclear D gene. Germline lookup yields CDR1 SNHLY and CDR2 FYNNEI. This CDR3 spans 12 amino acids. The ends were cut back, 4 bases at V and 2 bases at J, with 6 bases in the middle. The CDR3 DNA follows: TGTGCCAGCAGTGCCCAGACCTACGAGCAGTACTTC. It translates to CASSAQTYEQYF.

J is TRBJ1-2 and V is TRBV28; the D gene is possibly TRBD1 (6 bases). In germline, CDR1 is MDHEN, CDR2 SYDVKM. Trimming shortened V by 7 bases and J by 8 bases, and 23 bases separated the two germline ends. This CDR3 comprises 15 residues. For the CDR3, the DNA is TGTGCCAGCAATCCGGCTTCCCGACAGGCGGGAGGCTACACCTTC. The encoded protein is CASNPASRQAGGYTF.

This clone came up once. This chain links TRBV18 with TRBJ1-4; D is undetermined. CDR1 is KGHSH and CDR2 is LQKENI in the germline V gene. The V end was cut by 3 bases, the J end by 8 bases, with 16 bases between. The CDR3 is 15 residues long. Here the CDR3 DNA reads TGTGCCAGCTCACCGGTCGGAGGACCGACCGAAAAACTGTTTTTT. Its translation is CASSPVGGPTEKLFF.

This clone was seen a handful of times. The rearrangement links TRBV27 to TRBJ1-5, with 9 bases identical to TRBD1. Looked up from germline, CDR1 is MNHEY and CDR2 is SMNVEV (reference sequence). J gave up 4 bases and V 5 bases, and 6 bases lay outside the gene matches. This CDR3 comprises 15 residues. For the CDR3, the DNA is TGTGCCAGCAGTCAACAGGGGGCGAGTAATCAGCCCCAGCATTTT. Its translation is CASSQQGASNQPQHF.

For this clone: This sample also contains other DNA sequences that code for the same CDR3. The chain combines TRBV11-2 with TRBJ2-5; possibly TRBD1 for D (7 bases). Between the trimmed V and J ends, which lost 2 bases and 5 bases, there was a span of 15 bases. The V gene's germline CDR1 is SGHAT and CDR2 FQNNGV. The length of the CDR3 is 15 residues. The DNA of the CDR3 is TGTGCCAGCAGCTTAAATGGCAGGGGGGAGGAGACCCAGTACTTC. Translating gives CASSLNGRGEETQYF.

This clone has a single count. This rearrangement joins TRBV30 to TRBJ1-5, with unresolved D. The germline gives CDR1 GTSNPN, CDR2 SVGIG (reference sequence). Deletions cut 4 bases from V and 3 bases from J, with 10 bases between. The CDR3 runs 13 residues. The CDR3, as DNA: TGTGCCTGGACCACGGACCTCAATCAGCCCCAGCATTTT. Its protein is CAWTTDLNQPQHF.

This clone has a single count. The chain links TRBV6-1 to TRBJ2-7; 10 bases are shared with TRBD1. Trimming at V came to 7 bases and at J to 5 bases, leaving 11 bases not matched to a gene. Germline V CDR1 and CDR2: MNHNS, SASEGT. The CDR3 extends over 15 amino acids. The DNA for the CDR3 is TGTGCCAGCAATACCCTCGGGACAGGGGTTGACGAGCAGTACTTC. This translates into CASNTLGTGVDEQYF.

The rearrangement uses TRBV7-6 and TRBJ2-7; D remains ambiguous. CDR1 and CDR2 (germline): SGHVS, FNYEAQ. V shed 1 base and J shed 2 bases, with 15 bases lying between them. This CDR3 spans 16 amino acids. The CDR3 loop reads CASSLGMGSHPYEQYF. DNA for the CDR3: TGTGCCAGCAGCTTAGGAATGGGGTCGCATCCCTACGAGCAGTACTTC.